The 10 T cell receptor beta chains listed next were all sequenced from one sample in a study of blood T cell repertoires in COVID-19. Method: immunoSEQ multiplex PCR; TCRdb's copy keeps in-frame clones and lacks some. In the table there are over 35,000 clones, 85% of which are singletons. Sample: peripheral blood. The receptors were sampled from a human donor in a cohort sampled during active COVID-19.

The CDR3 spells CASSSGRDIQYF. Here the CDR3 DNA reads TGTGCCAGTAGTTCCGGGCGGGACATTCAGTACTTC. The chain joins TRBV19 to TRBJ2-4; weak D call: TRBD2 (5 bases). The CDR3 length is 12 residues. Trimming took off 5 bases at V and 8 bases at J, with 10 bases between the two ends. Germline-derived CDR1 and CDR2 are LNHDA and SQIVND (reference sequence).

This chain joins TRBV29-1 and TRBJ2-7, with D possibly matching TRBD1 (5 bases). The germline V gene has CDR1 SQVTM and CDR2 ANQGSEA. The CDR3 sequence is 13 residues long. V was clipped by 5 bases and J by 3 bases, with 14 bases between them. This chain's CDR3 is CSVKPTANYEQYF. CDR3 nucleotides: TGCAGCGTTAAACCGACAGCTAACTACGAGCAGTACTTC.

V usage is TRBV6-2 or TRBV6-3 and J usage is TRBJ2-5; D gene ambiguous. The germline V gene encodes CDR1 MNHEY and CDR2 SVGEGT. V gave up 5 bases and J gave up 7 bases, with 11 bases separating them. The CDR3 length is 12 residues. This CDR3 reads CASSQYPGTQYF. The CDR3 bases are TGTGCCAGCAGTCAATACCCCGGGACCCAGTACTTC.

The V call is TRBV18, the J call TRBJ1-2, with TRBD1 matching 9 bases. Germline V gives CDR1 KGHSH, CDR2 LQKENI. This CDR3 is 15 amino acids long. V shed 4 bases and J 7 bases; nucleotides not matched to a gene: 10. This CDR3 is CASSRDRDPSSGYTF. The CDR3, as DNA: TGTGCCAGCTCACGGGACAGGGACCCGTCTTCTGGCTACACCTTC.

The chain carries TRBV4-2 and TRBJ1-2, with 7 bases identical to TRBD1. The ends lost 0 bases at V and 1 base at J; junction bases unmatched: 11. CDR1 and CDR2 from the germline V gene are LGHNA and YNFKEQ. The CDR3 covers 18 residues. CDR3 in DNA: TGTGCCAGCAGCCAAGATATTGTCGACAGGGCCCATAACTATGGCTACACCTTC. It translates to CASSQDIVDRAHNYGYTF.

The CDR3 coding sequence is TGTGCCAGCAGAACCGGAGATGGCTACACCTTC. Amino acids: CASRTGDGYTF. The chain recombines TRBV6-5 with TRBJ1-2; D remains ambiguous. V lost 6 bases to trimming and J lost 6 bases, with 8 bases between them. Germline CDR1 and CDR2: MNHEY and SVGAGI. This CDR3 is built from 11 residues.

The chain employs TRBV19 and TRBJ1-1, with unresolved D. Germline CDR1 reads LNHDA; CDR2 reads SQIVND (reference sequence). The CDR3 consists of 17 residues. V was clipped by 1 base and J by 5 bases, with 20 bases between them. The CDR3 reads CASSIGSVRAPTTEAFF. CDR3 coding DNA: TGTGCCAGTAGTATAGGGTCGGTGAGGGCCCCTACAACTGAAGCTTTCTTT.

The J gene is TRBJ1-2, the V gene TRBV29-1; TRBD1 aligns across 7 bases. V gave up 7 bases and J gave up 0 bases; unmatched junction bases: 5. This CDR3 contains 13 residues. Germline V gene data show CDR1 as SQVTM and CDR2 as ANQGSEA. The CDR3 DNA reads TGCAGCGCTGGGGACAGCCCTAACTATGGCTACACCTTC. Its translation: CSAGDSPNYGYTF.

The V and J genes are TRBV10-3 and TRBJ2-1; weak D call: TRBD1 (7 bases). This CDR3 has 16 amino acids. V lost 10 bases, J lost 3 bases, and 22 bases lay in between. The V gene's germline CDR1 is ENHRY and CDR2 SYGVKD. CDR3 region: CATLDPLRGDYNEQFF. CDR3 bases: TGTGCCACCCTCGACCCACTCAGGGGGGACTACAATGAGCAGTTCTTC.

CDR3 bases: TGTGCCAGCACAGACTCATATAATTCACCCCTCCACTTT. This translates into CASTDSYNSPLHF. The V and J genes are TRBV12-3 or TRBV12-4 and TRBJ1-6; D gene unclear. The CDR3 runs to 13 residues. The germline V and J ends were trimmed by 7 bases and 4 bases, with 8 bases remaining between them.